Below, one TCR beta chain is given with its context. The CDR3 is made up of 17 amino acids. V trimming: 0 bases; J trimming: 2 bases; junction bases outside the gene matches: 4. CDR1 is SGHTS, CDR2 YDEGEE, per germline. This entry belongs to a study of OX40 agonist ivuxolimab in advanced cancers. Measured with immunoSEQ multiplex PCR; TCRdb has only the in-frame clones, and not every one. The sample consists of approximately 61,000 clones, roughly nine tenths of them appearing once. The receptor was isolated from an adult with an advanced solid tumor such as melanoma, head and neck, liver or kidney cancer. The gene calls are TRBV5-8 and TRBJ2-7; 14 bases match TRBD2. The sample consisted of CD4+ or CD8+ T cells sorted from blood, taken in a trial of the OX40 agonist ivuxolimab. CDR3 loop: CASSLGLAGGLPYEQYF. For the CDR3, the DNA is TGTGCCAGCAGCTTGGGACTAGCGGGGGGGCTGCCCTACGAGCAGTACTTC. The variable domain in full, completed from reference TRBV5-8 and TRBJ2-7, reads EAGVTQSPTHLIKTRGQQATLRCSPISGHTSVYWYQQALGLGLQFLLWYDEGEERNRGNFPPRFSGRQFPNYSSELNVNALELEDSALYLCASSLGLAGGLPYEQYFGPGTRLTVT.